The 26 T cell receptor beta chains below all came from one sample that was sequenced in a study of blood T cell repertoires in COVID-19. Some clones are missing from TCRdb's copy, which holds only in-frame ones; the method was immunoSEQ multiplex PCR. The sample lists about 250,000 clones, 82% seen once, with 4.5% to 6% in the top ten. The specimen was peripheral blood. The receptors were gathered from a woman of 80 years or more with active or convalescent COVID-19.

As concerns this clone: This sample also contains other DNA sequences that code for the same CDR3. The V and J genes are TRBV5-1 and TRBJ2-7; 8 bases are shared with TRBD1. The trim removed 4 bases at V and 1 base at J, leaving 4 bases unmatched. CDR1 and CDR2 (germline): SGHRS, YFSETQ. The CDR3 is 14 residues long. The CDR3 DNA sequence: TGCGCCAGCAGCGCAAGGACAGGGTCCTACGAGCAGTACTTC. Protein sequence: CASSARTGSYEQYF.

CDR3 protein: CASGGDRDNSPLHF. The CDR3 nucleotides are TGCGCCAGCGGAGGTGACAGGGACAATTCACCCCTCCACTTT. The V gene is TRBV4-1, the J gene TRBJ1-6; TRBD1 matches at 7 bases. Germline trimming cut 8 bases from V and 7 bases from J; bases unmatched to any gene: 8. Germline lookup yields CDR1 MGHRA and CDR2 YSYEKL. The CDR3 contains 14 residues.

A note on this clone: The same CDR3 can be traced to other DNA sequences in this sample. The CDR3 DNA follows: TGTGCCAGCAGCTTAGGTACAGGTCCCTACGAGCAGTACTTC. Protein product: CASSLGTGPYEQYF. V gene TRBV11-3 combines with J gene TRBJ2-7; D possibly corresponds to TRBD1 (5 bases). The V gene's germline CDR1 is SGHNT and CDR2 YENEEA. V was trimmed by 1 base and J by 2 bases, leaving 9 bases between them. The CDR3 is 14 residues long.

This rearrangement joins TRBV6-5 to TRBJ2-5; D remains unclear. Trimming cost V 2 bases and J 7 bases, with 11 bases left between them. This CDR3 is built from 13 residues. Germline V lookup: CDR1 MNHEY, CDR2 SVGAGI. CDR3 loop: CASSYINLATQYF. The CDR3 DNA reads TGTGCCAGCAGTTACATCAACCTGGCGACCCAGTACTTC.

The V and J genes are TRBV7-8 and TRBJ2-1; 9 nucleotides line up with TRBD2. V gave up 0 bases and J gave up 4 bases; unmatched junction bases: 1. The CDR3 is made up of 15 amino acids. Looked up from germline, CDR1 is SGHVS and CDR2 is FQNEAQ. The chain's CDR3 is CASSLASGGYNEQFF. CDR3 nucleotide sequence: TGTGCCAGCAGCTTAGCTAGCGGGGGTTACAATGAGCAGTTCTTC.

This clone was picked up one time. The chain combines TRBV28 with TRBJ2-3, with D tentatively TRBD1 (6 bases). CDR1 is MDHEN and CDR2 is SYDVKM in the germline V gene. There are 15 residues in the CDR3. Trimming pared 2 bases from V and 4 bases from J, leaving 13 bases between. CDR3 residues: CASSLMGAKADTQYF. The CDR3 DNA sequence: TGTGCCAGCAGTTTAATGGGGGCGAAGGCAGATACGCAGTATTTT.

V is TRBV7-2 and J is TRBJ2-1; a weak D match, TRBD2 (6 bases). The germline V gene encodes CDR1 SGHTA and CDR2 FQGNSA. V gave up 4 bases and J gave up 0 bases, with 10 bases separating them. The CDR3 spans 15 residues. The CDR3 nucleotides are TGTGCCAGCAGCTCAGTAGCGGTCTCCTACAATGAGCAGTTCTTC. It codes for CASSSVAVSYNEQFF.

The chain carries TRBV5-4 and TRBJ2-3, with TRBD2 matching 7 bases. This CDR3 has 14 amino acids. After removal of 4 bases from V and 9 bases from J, the junction contained 11 bases not matched to a gene. Per the germline V gene, CDR1 is SGHNT and CDR2 is YYREEE (reference sequence). CDR3 protein: CASSPPLARETQYF. The CDR3 DNA follows: TGTGCCAGCAGCCCACCACTAGCGCGGGAGACGCAGTATTTT.

The chain links TRBV5-1 to TRBJ2-2; no clear D gene. Trimming took off 2 bases at V and 3 bases at J, with 11 bases between the two ends. CDR1 and CDR2 from the germline V gene are SGHRS and YFSETQ. This CDR3 comprises 15 residues. CDR3 loop: CASSFLAHYTGELFF. The CDR3 bases are TGCGCCAGCAGCTTTCTCGCTCACTACACCGGGGAGCTGTTTTTT.

This chain uses TRBV5-4 with TRBJ2-3; D may be TRBD2 (5 bases). V shed 3 bases and J shed 1 base, with 12 bases lying between them. Germline assignment: CDR1 SGHNT and CDR2 YYREEE (reference sequence). The CDR3 length is 15 residues. The CDR3 DNA sequence: TGTGCCAGCAGCTGGGGAACTAGGGGCACAGATACGCAGTATTTT. It codes for CASSWGTRGTDTQYF.

The chain joins TRBV7-8 to TRBJ1-5; no clear D. The CDR3 consists of 16 residues. With 6 bases removed from V and 2 bases from J, the gap between germline ends came to 17 bases. Germline V gene lookup returns CDR1 SGHVS and CDR2 FQNEAQ. DNA for the CDR3: TGTGCCAGCAGTTCTAGAGGGAGGGATGGCAATCAGCCCCAGCATTTT. Protein product: CASSSRGRDGNQPQHF.

This chain connects TRBV3-1 (or the pseudogene TRBV3-2) to TRBJ2-5, with a weak D call TRBD2 (6 bases). The CDR3 contains 14 residues. Germline V CDR1 and CDR2: LGHDT, YNNKEL (reference sequence). V lost 0 bases to trimming and J lost 8 bases, with 13 bases between them. The CDR3 protein is CASSQEGRGGTQYF. The CDR3 coding sequence is TGTGCCAGCAGCCAAGAAGGGCGGGGCGGAACCCAGTACTTC.

This chain joins TRBV28 and TRBJ1-1; TRBD1 matches 7 bases. V was pared by 4 bases and J by 1 base, with 12 bases of the junction left unmatched. The CDR3 is made up of 17 amino acids. Germline values: CDR1 MDHEN, CDR2 SYDVKM. The CDR3 sequence: CASSSLGGYFENTEAFF. CDR3 sequence (DNA): TGTGCCAGCAGTTCCCTAGGGGGCTATTTCGAGAACACTGAAGCTTTCTTT.

The chain recombines TRBV7-8 with TRBJ2-1; 7 bases fit TRBD1. CDR1 and CDR2 (germline): SGHVS, FQNEAQ. The CDR3 sequence is 14 residues long. V lost 2 bases, J lost 3 bases, and 1 base stayed unmatched. CDR3 loop: CASSLWDSYNEQFF. CDR3 DNA: TGTGCCAGCAGCTTATGGGACAGCTACAATGAGCAGTTCTTC. Using reference TRBV7-8 and TRBJ2-1 for the parts outside the CDR3, the full variable domain is GAGVSQSPRYKVAKRGQDVALRCDPISGHVSLFWYQQALGQGPEFLTYFQNEAQLDKSGLPSDRFFAERPEGSVSTLKIQRTQQEDSAVYLCASSLWDSYNEQFFGPGTRLTVL.

This clone was counted a single time. J is TRBJ2-5 and V is TRBV28; D possibly corresponds to TRBD1 (6 bases). Trimming removed 4 bases at V and 2 bases at J, with 14 bases between. The CDR3 runs 15 residues. Germline V gene data show CDR1 as MDHEN and CDR2 as SYDVKM. CDR3 sequence: CASSYPGTSQETQYF. The CDR3, as DNA: TGTGCCAGCAGTTATCCCGGGACATCACAAGAGACCCAGTACTTC.

The chain uses TRBV6-5 and TRBJ2-7; possibly TRBD1 for D (6 bases). The CDR3 runs 13 residues. Germline loops: CDR1 MNHEY, CDR2 SVGAGI. Deletions cut 7 bases from V and 2 bases from J, with 12 bases between. CDR3 in amino acids: CASIQTGTYEQYF. The CDR3 region has the DNA TGTGCCAGCATCCAGACAGGTACCTACGAGCAGTACTTC.

The chain recombines TRBV9 with TRBJ2-7; tentatively, D is TRBD1 (5 bases). Trimming pared 0 bases from V and 5 bases from J, leaving 15 bases between. Germline loops: CDR1 SGDLS, CDR2 YYNGEE. The CDR3 is 15 residues long. In DNA, the CDR3 is TGTGCCAGCAGCGTAGGAGTGGGGCCCCCTAACGAGCAGTACTTC. Its protein is CASSVGVGPPNEQYF.

The chain is built from TRBV12-5 and TRBJ1-2, with D perhaps matching TRBD1 (6 bases). V was clipped by 3 bases and J by 7 bases, with 12 bases between them. The CDR3 has 13 amino acids. Germline V lookup: CDR1 LGHNT, CDR2 FRNRAP. CDR3 sequence: CASGLAGAGGYTF. DNA for the CDR3: TGTGCTAGTGGTTTAGCGGGGGCTGGTGGCTACACCTTC. Supplemented by reference TRBV12-5 and TRBJ1-2, the full variable domain reads DARVTQTPRHKVTEMGQEVTMRCQPILGHNTVFWYRQTMMQGLELLAYFRNRAPLDDSGMPKDRFSAEMPDATLATLKIQPSEPRDSAVYFCASGLAGAGGYTFGSGTRLTVV.

The chain couples TRBV10-3 to TRBJ1-1; a possible D gene is TRBD1 (5 bases). Between the trimmed V and J ends, which lost 7 bases and 1 base, there was a span of 16 bases. Per germline, CDR1 ENHRY and CDR2 SYGVKD. The CDR3 extends over 15 amino acids. CDR3 in amino acids: CAITVSGTRNTEAFF. The DNA of the CDR3 is TGTGCCATCACCGTGAGCGGGACTAGGAACACTGAAGCTTTCTTT.

CDR3 nucleotides: TGTGCCAGCAGCTCGAGGATTAAGGCTGGGGCCAACGTCCTGACTTTC. Its translation: CASSSRIKAGANVLTF. The chain couples TRBV11-2 to TRBJ2-6; no definite D call. Looked up from germline, CDR1 is SGHAT and CDR2 is FQNNGV. Trimming left V 4 bases short and J 2 bases short, with 12 bases between. The CDR3 totals 16 residues.

The CDR3: CAWRWGGNGYTF. The CDR3 DNA reads TGTGCCTGGAGGTGGGGGGGCAATGGCTACACCTTC. This rearrangement joins TRBV30 to TRBJ1-2; a possible D gene is TRBD1 (6 bases). The V gene's germline CDR1 is GTSNPN and CDR2 SVGIG (reference sequence). The V gene lost 3 bases and the J gene lost 6 bases, with 11 bases spanning the gap. The CDR3 runs to 12 residues.

This sequence joins TRBV7-6 and TRBJ2-1, with D tentatively TRBD2 (6 bases). The CDR3 runs 15 residues. Trimming cost V 2 bases and J 4 bases, with 12 bases left between them. Germline V gives CDR1 SGHVS, CDR2 FNYEAQ. CDR3 nucleotide sequence: TGTGCCAGCAGCTTATACGGGACTCTGTACAATGAGCAGTTCTTC. It is translated as CASSLYGTLYNEQFF.

V usage is TRBV5-4 and J usage is TRBJ2-3; no reliable D call. V was trimmed by 4 bases and J by 0 bases, leaving 3 bases between them. Germline V gene sequence: CDR1 SGHNT, CDR2 YYREEE (reference sequence). The CDR3 loop spans 12 amino acids. CDR3 nucleotides: TGTGCCAGCAGCACAAGCACAGATACGCAGTATTTT. Translated, it gives CASSTSTDTQYF.

DNA of the CDR3: TGTGCCAGCAGCGTAGCTTACGGGTCTTATTCACCCCTCCACTTT. It translates to CASSVAYGSYSPLHF. The V gene is TRBV9, the J gene TRBJ1-6; D remains unclear. Germline loops: CDR1 SGDLS, CDR2 YYNGEE. Trimming left V 0 bases short and J 8 bases short, with 12 bases between. The CDR3 runs 15 residues.

This chain uses TRBV10-3 with TRBJ2-7; D is possibly TRBD2 (6 bases). The CDR3 is 16 amino acids. CDR1 ENHRY and CDR2 SYGVKD come from the germline V gene. Trimming pared 5 bases from V and 2 bases from J, leaving 19 bases between. CDR3 sequence (DNA): TGTGCCATCAGTTCTAATAGCGGAAACCTCGCCTACGAGCAGTACTTC. Its protein is CAISSNSGNLAYEQYF.

This chain links TRBV19 with TRBJ2-1; 12 positions match TRBD2. V lost 3 bases, J lost 2 bases, and 11 bases stayed unmatched. The length of the CDR3 is 19 residues. CDR1 and CDR2 (germline): LNHDA, SQIVND (reference sequence). DNA for the CDR3: TGTGCCAGTAGTATGGGGGGCCGTAGACTAGCGGGGGCCTACAATGAGCAGTTCTTC. It yields the protein CASSMGGRRLAGAYNEQFF. Filled out from reference TRBV19 and TRBJ2-1, the complete variable domain reads DGGITQSPKYLFRKEGQNVTLSCEQNLNHDAMYWYRQDPGQGLRLIYYSQIVNDFQKGDIAEGYSVSREKKESFPLTVTSAQKNPTAFYLCASSMGGRRLAGAYNEQFFGPGTRLTVL.